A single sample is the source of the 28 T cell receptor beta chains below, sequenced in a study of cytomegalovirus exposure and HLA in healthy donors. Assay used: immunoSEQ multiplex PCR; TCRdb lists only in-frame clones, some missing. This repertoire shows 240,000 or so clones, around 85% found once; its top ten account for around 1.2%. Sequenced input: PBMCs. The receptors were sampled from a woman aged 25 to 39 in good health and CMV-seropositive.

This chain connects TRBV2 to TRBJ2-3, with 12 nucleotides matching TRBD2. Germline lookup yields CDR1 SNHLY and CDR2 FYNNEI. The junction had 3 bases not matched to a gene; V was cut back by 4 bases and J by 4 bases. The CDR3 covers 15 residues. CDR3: CASSVASGRADTQYF. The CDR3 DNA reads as TGTGCCAGCAGTGTGGCTAGCGGGAGGGCAGATACGCAGTATTTT.

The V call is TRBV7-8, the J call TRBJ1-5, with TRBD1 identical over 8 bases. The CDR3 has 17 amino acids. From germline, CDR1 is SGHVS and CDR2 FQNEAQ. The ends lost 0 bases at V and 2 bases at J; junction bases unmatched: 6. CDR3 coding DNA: TGTGCCAGCAGCTTAGCAGGAGGGACAGGAGGCAATCAGCCCCAGCATTTT. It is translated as CASSLAGGTGGNQPQHF.

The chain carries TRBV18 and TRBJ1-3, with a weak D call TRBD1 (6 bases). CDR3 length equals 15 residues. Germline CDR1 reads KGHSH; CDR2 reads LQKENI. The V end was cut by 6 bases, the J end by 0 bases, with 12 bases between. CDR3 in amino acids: CASSDQGTSGNTIYF. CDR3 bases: TGTGCCAGCTCGGATCAGGGGACCTCTGGAAACACCATATATTTT.

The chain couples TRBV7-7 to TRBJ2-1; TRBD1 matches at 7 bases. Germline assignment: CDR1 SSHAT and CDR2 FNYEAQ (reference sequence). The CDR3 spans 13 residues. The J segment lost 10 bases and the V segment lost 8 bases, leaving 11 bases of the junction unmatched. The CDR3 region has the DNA TGTGCCAGCTCCAAAGGGACGACAGGGGAGCAGTTCTTC. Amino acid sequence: CASSKGTTGEQFF.

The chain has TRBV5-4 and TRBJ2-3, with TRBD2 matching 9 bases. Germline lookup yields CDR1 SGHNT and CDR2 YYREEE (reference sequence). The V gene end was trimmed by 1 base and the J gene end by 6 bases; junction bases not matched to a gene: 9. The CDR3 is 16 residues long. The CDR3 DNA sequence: TGTGCCAGCAGCTTGTTGGCGGGAGGGCCCGTGGATACGCAGTATTTT. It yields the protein CASSLLAGGPVDTQYF.

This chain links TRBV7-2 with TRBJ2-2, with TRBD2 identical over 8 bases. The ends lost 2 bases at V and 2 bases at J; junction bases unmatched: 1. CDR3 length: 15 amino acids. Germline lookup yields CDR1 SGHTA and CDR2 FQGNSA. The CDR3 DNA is TGTGCCAGCAGCTTAAGCGGGAGAAACACCGGGGAGCTGTTTTTT. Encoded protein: CASSLSGRNTGELFF.

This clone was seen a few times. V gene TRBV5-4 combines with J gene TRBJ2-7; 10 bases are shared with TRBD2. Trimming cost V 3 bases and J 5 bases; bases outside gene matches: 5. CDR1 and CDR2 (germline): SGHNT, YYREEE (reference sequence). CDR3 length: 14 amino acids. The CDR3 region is CASSSVGLADEQYF. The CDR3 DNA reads TGTGCCAGCAGCTCTGTCGGACTAGCGGACGAGCAGTACTTC.

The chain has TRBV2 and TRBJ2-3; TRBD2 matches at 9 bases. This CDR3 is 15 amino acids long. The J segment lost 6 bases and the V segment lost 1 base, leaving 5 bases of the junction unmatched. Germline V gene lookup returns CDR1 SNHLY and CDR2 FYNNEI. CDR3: CASSEGLAVADTQYF. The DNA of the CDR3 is TGTGCCAGCAGTGAAGGACTAGCGGTGGCGGATACGCAGTATTTT.

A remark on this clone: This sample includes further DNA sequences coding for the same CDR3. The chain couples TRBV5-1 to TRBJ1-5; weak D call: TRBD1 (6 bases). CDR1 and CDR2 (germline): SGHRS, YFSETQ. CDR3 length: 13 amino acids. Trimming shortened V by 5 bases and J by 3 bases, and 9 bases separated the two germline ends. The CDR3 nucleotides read TGCGCCAGCAGTCAGGGGTCCAATCAGCCCCAGCATTTT. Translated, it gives CASSQGSNQPQHF.

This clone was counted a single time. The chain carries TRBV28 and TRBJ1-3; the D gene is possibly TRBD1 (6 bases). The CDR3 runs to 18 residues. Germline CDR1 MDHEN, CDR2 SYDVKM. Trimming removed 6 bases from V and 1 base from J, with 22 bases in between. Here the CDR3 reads CASRRMMDREKSGNTIYF. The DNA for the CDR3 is TGTGCCAGCAGACGGATGATGGACAGAGAGAAGTCTGGAAACACCATATATTTT. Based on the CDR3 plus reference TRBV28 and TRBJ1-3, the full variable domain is DVKVTQSSRYLVKRTGEKVFLECVQDMDHENMFWYRQDPGLGLRLIYFSYDVKMKEKGDIPEGYSVSREKKERFSLILESASTNQTSMYLCASRRMMDREKSGNTIYFGEGSWLTVV.

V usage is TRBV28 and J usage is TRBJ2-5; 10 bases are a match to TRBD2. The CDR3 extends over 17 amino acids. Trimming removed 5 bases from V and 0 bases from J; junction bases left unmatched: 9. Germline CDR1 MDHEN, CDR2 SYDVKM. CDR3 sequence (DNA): TGTGCCAGCAGTCCCAGCGGGAGGGACCTGTACCAAGAGACCCAGTACTTC. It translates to CASSPSGRDLYQETQYF.

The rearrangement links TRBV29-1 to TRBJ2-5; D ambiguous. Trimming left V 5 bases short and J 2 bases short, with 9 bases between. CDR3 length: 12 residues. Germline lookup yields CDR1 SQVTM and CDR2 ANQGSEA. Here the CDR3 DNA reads TGCAGCGTTTCTCTGGCTCAAGAGACCCAGTACTTC. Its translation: CSVSLAQETQYF.

CDR3 protein: CASRLGLAGGNEQFF. The DNA for the CDR3 is TGCGCCAGCAGGCTGGGACTAGCGGGAGGGAATGAGCAGTTCTTC. J is TRBJ2-1 and V is TRBV5-1, with TRBD2 matching 16 bases. The junction had 3 bases not matched to a gene; V was cut back by 5 bases and J by 7 bases. CDR3 length: 15 residues. Germline V CDR1 and CDR2: SGHRS, YFSETQ.

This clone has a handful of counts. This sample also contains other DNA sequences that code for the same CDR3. The CDR3 bases are TGTGCCAGCAGTCCCCTCAATCAGCCCCAGCATTTT. This sequence encodes CASSPLNQPQHF. The chain uses TRBV27 and TRBJ1-5, with D hard to call. Trimming took 5 bases from V and 3 from J, leaving 5 bases between them. Germline V CDR1 and CDR2: MNHEY, SMNVEV (reference sequence). The CDR3 has 12 residues.

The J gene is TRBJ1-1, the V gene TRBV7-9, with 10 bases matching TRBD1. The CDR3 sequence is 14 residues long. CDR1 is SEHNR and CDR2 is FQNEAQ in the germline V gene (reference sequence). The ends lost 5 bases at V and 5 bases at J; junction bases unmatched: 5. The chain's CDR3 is CASSRGQGITEAFF. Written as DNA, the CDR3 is TGTGCCAGCAGCAGGGGACAGGGGATAACTGAAGCTTTCTTT.

The CDR3 loop reads CASSRGGATGELFF. The CDR3, as DNA: TGTGCCAGCAGCAGAGGGGGCGCGACCGGGGAGCTGTTTTTT. The rearrangement uses TRBV6-5 and TRBJ2-2, with 7 nucleotides matching TRBD1. This CDR3 is 14 amino acids long. Germline V CDR1 and CDR2: MNHEY, SVGAGI. The J segment lost 5 bases and the V segment lost 6 bases, leaving 6 bases of the junction unmatched.

DNA of the CDR3: TGTGCCAGCAGCCAACTTTCCCTAGGGGAACTGTTTTTT. Its translation is CASSQLSLGELFF. This chain uses TRBV14 with TRBJ1-4; tentative D call: TRBD1 (5 bases). V lost 2 bases to trimming and J lost 12 bases, with 13 bases between them. Germline values: CDR1 SGHDN, CDR2 FVKESK. This CDR3 spans 13 amino acids.

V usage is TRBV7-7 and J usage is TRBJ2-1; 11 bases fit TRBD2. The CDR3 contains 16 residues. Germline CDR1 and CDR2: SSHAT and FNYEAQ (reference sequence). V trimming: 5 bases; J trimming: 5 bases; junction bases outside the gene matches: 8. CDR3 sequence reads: CASSALAGGLDNEQFF. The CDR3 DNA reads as TGTGCCAGCAGCGCGTTAGCGGGAGGGTTGGACAATGAGCAGTTCTTC.

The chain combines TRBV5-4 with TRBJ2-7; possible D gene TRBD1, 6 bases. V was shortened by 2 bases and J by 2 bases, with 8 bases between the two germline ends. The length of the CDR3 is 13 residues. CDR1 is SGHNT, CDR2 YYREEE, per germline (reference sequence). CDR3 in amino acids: CASSLQGPYEQYF. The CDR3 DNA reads TGTGCCAGCAGCTTACAGGGCCCCTACGAGCAGTACTTC.

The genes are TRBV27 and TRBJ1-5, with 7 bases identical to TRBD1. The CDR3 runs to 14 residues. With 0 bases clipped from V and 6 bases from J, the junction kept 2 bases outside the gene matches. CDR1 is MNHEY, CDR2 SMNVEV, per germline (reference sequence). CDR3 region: CASSLSSGGQPQHF. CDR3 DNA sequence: TGTGCCAGCAGTTTATCGTCAGGGGGTCAGCCCCAGCATTTT.

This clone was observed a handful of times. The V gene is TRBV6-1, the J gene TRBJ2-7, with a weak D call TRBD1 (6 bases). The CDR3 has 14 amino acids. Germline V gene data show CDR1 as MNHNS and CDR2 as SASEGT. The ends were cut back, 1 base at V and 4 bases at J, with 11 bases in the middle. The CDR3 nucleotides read TGTGCCAGCAGTGAAGAGCGGACAGCGTACGAGCAGTACTTC. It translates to CASSEERTAYEQYF.

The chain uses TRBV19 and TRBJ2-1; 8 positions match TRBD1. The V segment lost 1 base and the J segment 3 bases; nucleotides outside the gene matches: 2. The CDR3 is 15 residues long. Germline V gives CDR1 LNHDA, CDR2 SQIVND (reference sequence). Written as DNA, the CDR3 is TGTGCCAGTAGTATAGCCGGACAGGGCTACAATGAGCAGTTCTTC. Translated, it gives CASSIAGQGYNEQFF.

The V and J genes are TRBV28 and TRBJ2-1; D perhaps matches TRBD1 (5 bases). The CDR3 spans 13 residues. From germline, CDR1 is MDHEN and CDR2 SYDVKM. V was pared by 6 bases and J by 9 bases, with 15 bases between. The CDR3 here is CASRFAGYGEQFF. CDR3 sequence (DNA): TGTGCCAGCAGGTTCGCAGGGTATGGTGAGCAGTTCTTC.

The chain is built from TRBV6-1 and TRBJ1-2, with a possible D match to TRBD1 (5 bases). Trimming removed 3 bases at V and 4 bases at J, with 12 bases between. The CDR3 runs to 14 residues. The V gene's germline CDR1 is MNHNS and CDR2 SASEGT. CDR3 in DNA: TGTGCCAGCAGTGACCAGGGATTCGGCTATGGCTACACCTTC. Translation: CASSDQGFGYGYTF.

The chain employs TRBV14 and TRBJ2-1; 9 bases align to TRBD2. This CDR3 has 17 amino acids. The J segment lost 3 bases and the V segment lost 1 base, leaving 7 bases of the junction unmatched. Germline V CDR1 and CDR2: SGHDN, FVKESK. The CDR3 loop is CASSQGGASGNYNEQFF. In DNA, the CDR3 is TGTGCCAGCAGCCAAGGGGGAGCTAGCGGGAACTACAATGAGCAGTTCTTC.

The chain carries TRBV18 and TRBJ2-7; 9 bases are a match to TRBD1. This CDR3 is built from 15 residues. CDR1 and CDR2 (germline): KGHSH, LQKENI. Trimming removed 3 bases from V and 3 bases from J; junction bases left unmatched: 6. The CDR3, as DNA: TGTGCCAGCTCACCCCAAGGGACAGGGCACTACGAGCAGTACTTC. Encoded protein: CASSPQGTGHYEQYF.

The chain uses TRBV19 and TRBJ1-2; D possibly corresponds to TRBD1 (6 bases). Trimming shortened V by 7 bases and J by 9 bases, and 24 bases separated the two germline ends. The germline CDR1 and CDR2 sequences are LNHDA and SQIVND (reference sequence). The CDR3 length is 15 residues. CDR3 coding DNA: TGTGCCAGTATTGGGGTCGACAGGCCTCTAGATAGCTACACCTTC. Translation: CASIGVDRPLDSYTF. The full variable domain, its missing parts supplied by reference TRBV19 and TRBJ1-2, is DGGITQSPKYLFRKEGQNVTLSCEQNLNHDAMYWYRQDPGQGLRLIYYSQIVNDFQKGDIAEGYSVSREKKESFPLTVTSAQKNPTAFYLCASIGVDRPLDSYTFGSGTRLTVV.

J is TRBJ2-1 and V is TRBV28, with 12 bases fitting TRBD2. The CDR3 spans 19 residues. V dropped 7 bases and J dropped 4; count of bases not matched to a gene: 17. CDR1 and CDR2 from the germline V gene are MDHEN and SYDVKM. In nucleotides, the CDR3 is TGTGCCAGCACCACCATTGGACTAGCGGGACCCCCCGGGTACAATGAGCAGTTCTTC. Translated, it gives CASTTIGLAGPPGYNEQFF.